The 22 T cell receptor beta chains below all came from one sample that was sequenced in a study of T cell repertoires in ileal Crohn's disease. The method was immunoSEQ multiplex PCR; TCRdb's version includes in-frame clones alone and lacks a portion of them. This table has 11,000 to 15,000 clones, around 80% appearing once. Specimen: ileal tissue. These receptors came from an adult with Crohn's disease.

This chain links TRBV7-7 with TRBJ2-5, with 13 nucleotides matching TRBD2. Unmatched junction bases numbered 4, after V lost 5 bases and J lost 4 bases. CDR1 is SSHAT and CDR2 is FNYEAQ in the germline V gene (reference sequence). CDR3 size: 15 residues. CDR3 in amino acids: CASSKGLAGTETQYF. DNA of the CDR3: TGTGCCAGCAGCAAGGGACTAGCGGGAACAGAGACCCAGTACTTC.

The V gene is TRBV6-5, the J gene TRBJ1-1, with 8 nucleotides matching TRBD1. Looked up from germline, CDR1 is MNHEY and CDR2 is SVGAGI. This CDR3 has 13 amino acids. Unmatched junction bases numbered 4, after V lost 5 bases and J lost 5 bases. The CDR3 is CASSKDRATEAFF. CDR3 coding DNA: TGTGCCAGCAGTAAGGACAGGGCGACTGAAGCTTTCTTT.

This clone was observed a few times. This chain uses TRBV4-1 with TRBJ2-2, with 7 bases fitting TRBD2. Per the germline V gene, CDR1 is MGHRA and CDR2 is YSYEKL. With 1 base clipped from V and 1 base from J, the junction kept 3 bases outside the gene matches. This CDR3 has 16 residues. CDR3 protein: CASSQVQRGNTGELFF. The CDR3 coding sequence is TGCGCCAGCAGCCAAGTTCAGCGGGGGAACACCGGGGAGCTGTTTTTT.

The chain carries TRBV19 and TRBJ2-5; D is undetermined. The germline V gene encodes CDR1 LNHDA and CDR2 SQIVND (reference sequence). CDR3 size: 13 residues. Trimming pared 5 bases from V and 5 bases from J, leaving 12 bases between. The CDR3 coding sequence is TGTGCCAGTAGTCCAGACTCTCGCGAGACCCAGTACTTC. Encoded protein: CASSPDSRETQYF.

The rearrangement links TRBV5-1 to TRBJ2-5, with 9 nucleotides matching TRBD1. The CDR3 is made up of 15 amino acids. Germline V CDR1 and CDR2: SGHRS, YFSETQ. V was clipped by 1 base and J by 3 bases; unmatched bases: 4. CDR3 bases: TGCGCCAGCAGCTTGACGGGGGACAGGGAAGAGACCCAGTACTTC. Translation gives CASSLTGDREETQYF.

The chain employs TRBV6-1 and TRBJ1-4, with unresolved D. This CDR3 region has 14 residues. Germline-derived CDR1 and CDR2 are MNHNS and SASEGT. V gave up 5 bases and J gave up 5 bases, with 12 bases separating them. This CDR3 reads CASSPFGSNEKLFF. As DNA, the CDR3 is TGTGCCAGCAGTCCCTTTGGCTCAAATGAAAAACTGTTTTTT.

About this clone: One junction end does not reproduce the germline sequence, and a read error may be involved. The rearrangement uses TRBV7-9 and TRBJ1-2; weak D call: TRBD1 (5 bases). There are 13 residues in the CDR3. Germline loops: CDR1 SEHNR, CDR2 FQNEAQ (reference sequence). DNA for the CDR3: TGTGCCAGCAGCCCCCAGGGTAACGATGGCTACACCTTC. Its protein is CASSPQGNDGYTF. The full variable domain, its missing parts supplied by reference TRBV7-9 and TRBJ1-2, is DTGVSQNPRHKITKRGQNVTFRCDPISEHNRLYWYRQTLGQGPEFLTYFQNEAQLEKSRLLSDRFSAERPKGSFSTLEIQRTEQGDSAMYLCASSPQGNDGYTFGSGTRLTVV.

The chain links TRBV2 to TRBJ1-5; 9 nucleotides line up with TRBD1. J gave up 5 bases and V 6 bases, and 8 bases lay outside the gene matches. Germline CDR1 reads SNHLY; CDR2 reads FYNNEI. CDR3 length: 15 amino acids. CDR3 nucleotide sequence: TGTGCCAGCAGGTCCGGGACAGGGAGTTATCAGCCCCAGCATTTT. Its translation is CASRSGTGSYQPQHF.

There are a few counts of this clone. The chain carries TRBV28 and TRBJ2-5, with 7 positions matching TRBD2. The ends lost 7 bases at V and 5 bases at J; junction bases unmatched: 4. Germline values: CDR1 MDHEN, CDR2 SYDVKM. The CDR3 has 12 amino acids. The CDR3 bases are TGTGCCAGCATCTCCGGGGGGGAGACCCAGTACTTC. This translates into CASISGGETQYF.

The CDR3 loop reads CASSGRTSGANVLTF. The DNA for the CDR3 is TGCGCCAGCTCGGGGAGGACCTCTGGGGCCAACGTCCTGACTTTC. The rearrangement joins TRBV5-1 to TRBJ2-6; the D gene is possibly TRBD2 (6 bases). The CDR3 is 15 residues long. The germline CDR1 and CDR2 sequences are SGHRS and YFSETQ. V was clipped by 7 bases and J by 0 bases, with 11 bases between them.

In nucleotides, the CDR3 is TGTGCCAGCGAGGATCACTACGAGCAGTACTTC. This translates into CASEDHYEQYF. The gene calls are TRBV7-9 and TRBJ2-7; D not certain. CDR1 and CDR2 (germline): SEHNR, FQNEAQ (reference sequence). The CDR3 is 11 residues long. Trimming removed 8 bases at V and 3 bases at J, with 8 bases between.

The V gene is TRBV5-1, the J gene TRBJ2-5; 12 positions agree with TRBD2. CDR3 length: 16 amino acids. Germline-derived CDR1 and CDR2 are SGHRS and YFSETQ. V dropped 4 bases and J dropped 5; count of bases not matched to a gene: 9. CDR3 bases: TGCGCCAGCAGCCGGACTAGCGGGATTATGGGGGAGACCCAGTACTTC. This gives the protein CASSRTSGIMGETQYF.

In its sample, this clone was seen a few times. Compared with germline, one end of the junction differs, possibly owing to a read error. The V gene is TRBV29-1, the J gene TRBJ1-2; unclear D gene. This CDR3 comprises 11 residues. Per the germline V gene, CDR1 is SQVTM and CDR2 is ANQGSEA. The CDR3 bases are TGCAGCGTGGAAGAGAACGGGTGGGACACCTTC. Translated, it gives CSVEENGWDTF.

The chain uses TRBV29-1 and TRBJ2-3; a possible D gene is TRBD1 (5 bases). CDR1 is SQVTM, CDR2 ANQGSEA, per germline. This CDR3 spans 12 amino acids. Trimming cost V 4 bases and J 5 bases, with 10 bases left between them. The CDR3 region is CSVGQGVDTQYF. CDR3 sequence (DNA): TGCAGCGTTGGCCAGGGTGTAGATACGCAGTATTTT.

V usage is TRBV6-6 and J usage is TRBJ2-4, with D maybe TRBD2 (6 bases). CDR1 is MNHNY and CDR2 is SVGAGI in the germline V gene (reference sequence). This CDR3 region has 15 residues. V gave up 2 bases and J gave up 2 bases, with 10 bases separating them. The CDR3 spells CASSYGGTSKNIQYF. CDR3 nucleotide sequence: TGTGCCAGCAGTTACGGGGGGACGTCCAAAAACATTCAGTACTTC.

The J gene is TRBJ2-7, the V gene TRBV18; D may be TRBD1 (5 bases). Germline assignment: CDR1 KGHSH and CDR2 LQKENI. V lost 2 bases and J lost 3, with 11 bases in between. This CDR3 has 14 residues. The CDR3 bases are TGTGCCAGCTCACCAGGGGCAGGGAACTACGAGCAGTACTTC. The encoded protein is CASSPGAGNYEQYF. Based on the CDR3 plus reference TRBV18 and TRBJ2-7, the full variable domain is NAGVMQNPRHLVRRRGQEARLRCSPMKGHSHVYWYRQLPEEGLKFMVYLQKENIIDESGMPKERFSAEFPKEGPSILRIQQVVRGDSAAYFCASSPGAGNYEQYFGPGTRLTVT.

This chain links TRBV6-1 with TRBJ1-6, with TRBD1 as a possible D gene (5 bases). The length of the CDR3 is 15 residues. The germline gives CDR1 MNHNS, CDR2 SASEGT. Trimming removed 1 base from V and 9 bases from J, with 13 bases in between. The CDR3 sequence is CASSEVGGYGSPLHF. The CDR3 nucleotides are TGTGCCAGCAGTGAAGTGGGGGGATATGGTTCACCCCTCCACTTT.

This clone was found once. The J gene is TRBJ1-1, the V gene TRBV6-6; 7 bases agree with TRBD1. CDR1 and CDR2 from the germline V gene are MNHNY and SVGAGI (reference sequence). The CDR3 is 13 residues long. V lost 5 bases to trimming and J lost 4 bases; unmatched junction nucleotides: 4. The CDR3: CASSRGPGTEAFF. The CDR3 nucleotides are TGTGCCAGCAGTAGGGGGCCGGGCACTGAAGCTTTCTTT.

The genes are TRBV10-3 and TRBJ1-3; D remains unclear. V was shortened by 7 bases and J by 0 bases, with 13 bases between the two germline ends. The CDR3 contains 15 residues. Germline V gene data show CDR1 as ENHRY and CDR2 as SYGVKD. The CDR3 DNA reads TGTGCCATCACCCGCAGCGGAGGCTCTGGAAACACCATATATTTT. Encoded protein: CAITRSGGSGNTIYF.

The chain employs TRBV11-2 and TRBJ2-7, with 8 bases identical to TRBD2. CDR1 and CDR2 (germline): SGHAT, FQNNGV. The CDR3 has 16 amino acids. The V and J ends lost 0 bases and 3 bases, in that order; junction bases with no gene match: 7. The CDR3 DNA reads as TGTGCCAGCAGCTTAGATTCGGTTAGCGGGATCTACGAGCAGTACTTC. Protein sequence: CASSLDSVSGIYEQYF.

The chain has TRBV5-5 and TRBJ2-7; D is undetermined. The ends were cut back, 2 bases at V and 5 bases at J, with 5 bases in the middle. Germline CDR1 is SGHKS and CDR2 is YYEKEE (reference sequence). The CDR3 extends over 11 amino acids. For the CDR3, the DNA is TGTGCCAGCAGCTTTCTTAACGAGCAGTACTTC. Translation: CASSFLNEQYF.

This chain links TRBV10-3 with TRBJ2-3; 12 nucleotides agree with TRBD2. The CDR3 sequence is 14 residues long. The V gene's germline CDR1 is ENHRY and CDR2 SYGVKD. V dropped 7 bases and J dropped 8; count of bases not matched to a gene: 7. CDR3 residues: CAIKRTSGAATQYF. The CDR3 DNA follows: TGTGCCATCAAACGGACTAGCGGGGCAGCTACGCAGTATTTT.